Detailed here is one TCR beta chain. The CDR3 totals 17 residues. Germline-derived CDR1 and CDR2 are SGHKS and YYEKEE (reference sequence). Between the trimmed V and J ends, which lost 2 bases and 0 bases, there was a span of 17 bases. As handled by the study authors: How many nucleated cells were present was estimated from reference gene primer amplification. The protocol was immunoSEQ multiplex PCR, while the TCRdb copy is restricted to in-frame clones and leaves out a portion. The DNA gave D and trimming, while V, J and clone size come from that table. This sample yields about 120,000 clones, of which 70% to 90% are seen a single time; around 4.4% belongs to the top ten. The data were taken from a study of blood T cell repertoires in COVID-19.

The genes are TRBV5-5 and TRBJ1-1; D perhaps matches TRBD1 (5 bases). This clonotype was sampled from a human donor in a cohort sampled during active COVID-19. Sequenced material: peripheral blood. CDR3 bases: TGTGCCAGCAGCTTAGACAGAGGAGCAAATGTGAACACTGAAGCTTTCTTT. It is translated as CASSLDRGANVNTEAFF. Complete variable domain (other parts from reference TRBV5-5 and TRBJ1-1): DAGVTQSPTHLIKTRGQQVTLRCSPISGHKSVSWYQQVLGQGPQFIFQYYEKEERGRGNFPDRFSARQFPNYSSELNVNALLLGDSALYLCASSLDRGANVNTEAFFGQGTRLTVV.